The 28 T cell receptor beta chains below all came from one sample that was sequenced in a study of blood T cell repertoires in COVID-19. Measured with immunoSEQ multiplex PCR; TCRdb has only the in-frame clones, and not every one. This table has 50,000 to 80,000 clones, about four fifths appearing once. Sample: peripheral blood. The receptors were gathered from a human donor in a cohort sampled during active COVID-19.

V usage is TRBV12-3 or TRBV12-4 and J usage is TRBJ1-5, with 7 bases matching TRBD1. The J segment lost 5 bases and the V segment lost 6 bases, leaving 4 bases of the junction unmatched. The CDR3 spans 13 residues. The CDR3 region has the DNA TGTGCCAGCAGCTCCACAGGGGATCAGCCCCAGCATTTT. Protein: CASSSTGDQPQHF.

CDR3 DNA: TGTGCCAGTAGTACGGACAGGGAGGGCAATCAGCCCCAGCATTTT. It translates to CASSTDREGNQPQHF. This sequence joins TRBV19 and TRBJ1-5, with 8 bases identical to TRBD1. J lost 2 bases, V lost 4 bases, and 4 bases had no gene match. Per germline, CDR1 LNHDA and CDR2 SQIVND (reference sequence). The CDR3 extends over 15 amino acids. Combining the CDR3 with reference TRBV19 and TRBJ1-5 gives the whole variable domain DGGITQSPKYLFRKEGQNVTLSCEQNLNHDAMYWYRQDPGQGLRLIYYSQIVNDFQKGDIAEGYSVSREKKESFPLTVTSAQKNPTAFYLCASSTDREGNQPQHFGDGTRLSIL.

For the CDR3, the DNA is TGTGCCAGCAGTGAAGGGACAGGGAGAAGCTTAGCTGGAAACACCATATATTTT. It yields the protein CASSEGTGRSLAGNTIYF. The chain employs TRBV2 and TRBJ1-3; 8 bases fit TRBD1. Germline V CDR1 and CDR2: SNHLY, FYNNEI. The CDR3 sequence is 18 residues long. V shed 1 base and J 2 bases; nucleotides not matched to a gene: 10.

The chain employs TRBV6-1 and TRBJ2-1, with TRBD2 matching over 9 bases. In germline, CDR1 is MNHNS, CDR2 SASEGT. V lost 2 bases to trimming and J lost 10 bases; unmatched junction nucleotides: 9. The CDR3 totals 15 residues. This chain's CDR3 is CASSEMAGGPAEQFF. CDR3 nucleotide sequence: TGTGCCAGCAGTGAAATGGCGGGGGGGCCGGCCGAGCAGTTCTTC.

V and J are TRBV7-2 and TRBJ1-6; no clear D. Germline V gene data show CDR1 as SGHTA and CDR2 as FQGNSA. There are 12 residues in the CDR3. Trimming left V 3 bases short and J 5 bases short, with 2 bases between. The CDR3 DNA reads as TGTGCCAGCAGCTTTAATAATTCACCCCTCCACTTT. It codes for CASSFNNSPLHF.

The rearrangement joins TRBV19 to TRBJ1-6, with a weak D call TRBD1 (6 bases). Between the trimmed V and J ends, which lost 5 bases and 8 bases, there was a span of 16 bases. Per the germline V gene, CDR1 is LNHDA and CDR2 is SQIVND (reference sequence). There are 15 residues in the CDR3. This chain's CDR3 is CASSVRTVHDSPLHF. The CDR3 DNA reads as TGTGCCAGTAGTGTGCGGACAGTCCATGATTCACCCCTCCACTTT.

The chain recombines TRBV14 with TRBJ1-3, with D uncertain. Germline V CDR1 and CDR2: SGHDN, FVKESK. V lost 1 base, J lost 2 bases, and 12 bases lay in between. The CDR3 has 16 residues. CDR3 region: CASSQAGSYAGNTIYF. CDR3 nucleotides: TGTGCCAGCAGCCAAGCGGGTTCGTACGCTGGAAACACCATATATTTT.

This rearrangement joins TRBV2 to TRBJ2-5; 8 bases match TRBD1. With V trimmed by 4 bases and J by 5 bases, 6 bases remained unmatched. The germline gives CDR1 SNHLY, CDR2 FYNNEI. The CDR3 is made up of 14 amino acids. Here the CDR3 reads CASSGQGSSETQYF. The DNA for the CDR3 is TGTGCCAGCAGTGGACAGGGGAGTTCGGAGACCCAGTACTTC.

The chain employs TRBV5-4 and TRBJ1-1, with a tentative D call TRBD1 (5 bases). Germline V lookup: CDR1 SGHNT, CDR2 YYREEE (reference sequence). The V end was cut by 3 bases, the J end by 3 bases, with 18 bases between. The CDR3 is 16 amino acids. This chain's CDR3 is CASSSTYRTGDTEAFF. The CDR3 nucleotides are TGTGCCAGCAGCTCAACGTACAGGACGGGAGACACTGAAGCTTTCTTT.

V and J are TRBV11-2 and TRBJ2-2; maybe TRBD1 (7 bases). The CDR3 is 15 residues long. V was clipped by 6 bases and J by 1 base, with 12 bases between them. CDR1 SGHAT and CDR2 FQNNGV come from the germline V gene. In DNA, the CDR3 is TGTGCCAGCAGTCCCCAGGGGGGGAACACCGGGGAGCTGTTTTTT. It encodes CASSPQGGNTGELFF.

The V gene is TRBV7-9, the J gene TRBJ2-7; D might be TRBD1 (6 bases). The CDR3 length is 14 residues. Germline lookup yields CDR1 SEHNR and CDR2 FQNEAQ (reference sequence). Trimming cost V 3 bases and J 2 bases, with 11 bases left between them. CDR3 in amino acids: CASSLGTITYEQYF. CDR3 in DNA: TGTGCCAGCAGCTTGGGGACAATAACCTACGAGCAGTACTTC.

The chain carries TRBV2 and TRBJ1-5; no clear D gene. The CDR3 totals 15 residues. Germline V gives CDR1 SNHLY, CDR2 FYNNEI. Deletions cut 1 base from V and 3 bases from J, with 10 bases between. The CDR3 sequence: CASSEEATINQPQHF. DNA for the CDR3: TGTGCCAGCAGTGAAGAGGCTACTATCAATCAGCCCCAGCATTTT.

This clone was counted many times. This sequence joins TRBV4-2 and TRBJ2-2; D remains ambiguous. CDR1 is LGHNA, CDR2 YNFKEQ, per germline. V was pared by 2 bases and J by 2 bases, with 12 bases between. This CDR3 spans 16 amino acids. In nucleotides, the CDR3 is TGTGCCAGCAGCCAAAACGACGGCGGAAACACCGGGGAGCTGTTTTTT. Amino acids: CASSQNDGGNTGELFF.

This clone was counted a few times. The chain has TRBV7-2 and TRBJ2-2, with TRBD1 identical over 8 bases. The CDR3 totals 15 residues. V dropped 6 bases and J dropped 6; count of bases not matched to a gene: 9. Germline V gene sequence: CDR1 SGHTA, CDR2 FQGNSA. The CDR3 sequence: CASRPQRTGSGELFF. In nucleotides, the CDR3 is TGTGCCAGCAGACCCCAGAGGACAGGGTCCGGGGAGCTGTTTTTT.

The rearrangement links TRBV6-5 to TRBJ2-5; a possible D gene is TRBD1 (6 bases). The length of the CDR3 is 13 residues. Trimming pared 6 bases from V and 9 bases from J, leaving 17 bases between. CDR1 MNHEY and CDR2 SVGAGI come from the germline V gene. The CDR3 sequence: CASSRGQSGPQYF. CDR3 in DNA: TGTGCCAGCAGCCGCGGACAGTCCGGGCCCCAGTACTTC.

The chain links TRBV18 to TRBJ2-7; the match to TRBD2 covers 10 bases. CDR1 is KGHSH and CDR2 is LQKENI in the germline V gene. CDR3 length equals 16 residues. V trimming: 0 bases; J trimming: 3 bases; junction bases outside the gene matches: 5. CDR3 residues: CASSPPGIAGGYEQYF. The CDR3 nucleotides are TGTGCCAGCTCACCACCGGGTATAGCGGGGGGCTACGAGCAGTACTTC. Drawing the rest from reference TRBV18 and TRBJ2-7, the complete variable domain is NAGVMQNPRHLVRRRGQEARLRCSPMKGHSHVYWYRQLPEEGLKFMVYLQKENIIDESGMPKERFSAEFPKEGPSILRIQQVVRGDSAAYFCASSPPGIAGGYEQYFGPGTRLTVT.

The chain uses TRBV5-1 and TRBJ1-1, with TRBD1 identical over 8 bases. Unmatched junction bases numbered 7, after V lost 4 bases and J lost 5 bases. Germline-derived CDR1 and CDR2 are SGHRS and YFSETQ. The CDR3 totals 14 residues. This chain's CDR3 is CASSPDRVGTEAFF. CDR3 nucleotides: TGCGCCAGCAGCCCGGACAGGGTGGGTACTGAAGCTTTCTTT. Based on the CDR3 plus reference TRBV5-1 and TRBJ1-1, the full variable domain is KAGVTQTPRYLIKTRGQQVTLSCSPISGHRSVSWYQQTPGQGLQFLFEYFSETQRNKGNFPGRFSGRQFSNSRSEMNVSTLELGDSALYLCASSPDRVGTEAFFGQGTRLTVV.

V is TRBV3-1 (or the pseudogene TRBV3-2) and J is TRBJ2-3; no definite D call. Germline lookup yields CDR1 LGHDT and CDR2 YNNKEL (reference sequence). The germline V and J ends were trimmed by 3 bases and 6 bases, with 7 bases remaining between them. This CDR3 comprises 12 residues. The CDR3 is CASSHVDDTQYF. CDR3 DNA: TGTGCCAGCAGCCACGTAGATGATACGCAGTATTTT.

The V call is TRBV5-1, the J call TRBJ1-5; D possibly corresponds to TRBD1 (6 bases). CDR1 SGHRS and CDR2 YFSETQ come from the germline V gene. This CDR3 region has 15 residues. Trimming stripped 8 bases from V and 0 bases from J, with 15 bases between. This CDR3 is CASRPGTNSNQPQHF. In DNA, the CDR3 is TGCGCCAGTCGACCAGGGACAAATAGCAATCAGCCCCAGCATTTT. Together with reference TRBV5-1 and TRBJ1-5, the CDR3 gives the full variable domain: KAGVTQTPRYLIKTRGQQVTLSCSPISGHRSVSWYQQTPGQGLQFLFEYFSETQRNKGNFPGRFSGRQFSNSRSEMNVSTLELGDSALYLCASRPGTNSNQPQHFGDGTRLSIL.

The chain is built from TRBV3-1 (or the pseudogene TRBV3-2) and TRBJ2-1; possible D gene TRBD2, 5 bases. The ends were cut back, 3 bases at V and 0 bases at J, with 15 bases in the middle. The germline V gene encodes CDR1 LGHDT and CDR2 YNNKEL (reference sequence). This CDR3 comprises 17 residues. CDR3 in amino acids: CASSQVGPGSSYNEQFF. CDR3 bases: TGTGCCAGCAGCCAGGTGGGTCCGGGGAGCTCCTACAATGAGCAGTTCTTC.

This sequence joins TRBV19 and TRBJ1-2; weak D call: TRBD1 (6 bases). The CDR3 runs 13 residues. Germline CDR1 LNHDA, CDR2 SQIVND (reference sequence). V was clipped by 6 bases and J by 7 bases, with 15 bases between them. DNA of the CDR3: TGTGCCAGTAGCCGACAGGCGGAGAGTGGCTACACCTTC. Translated: CASSRQAESGYTF.

This rearrangement joins TRBV9 to TRBJ2-7; 9 bases are shared with TRBD1. This CDR3 spans 15 amino acids. V dropped 0 bases and J dropped 5; count of bases not matched to a gene: 6. Germline lookup yields CDR1 SGDLS and CDR2 YYNGEE. CDR3 loop: CASSVDGQGFNEQYF. The CDR3 nucleotides are TGTGCCAGCAGCGTAGATGGACAGGGGTTCAACGAGCAGTACTTC. Combining the CDR3 with reference TRBV9 and TRBJ2-7 gives the whole variable domain DSGVTQTPKHLITATGQRVTLRCSPRSGDLSVYWYQQSLDQGLQFLIQYYNGEERAKGNILERFSAQQFPDLHSELNLSSLELGDSALYFCASSVDGQGFNEQYFGPGTRLTVT.

This chain connects TRBV29-1 to TRBJ2-1; 7 bases line up with TRBD1. Germline V CDR1 and CDR2: SQVTM, ANQGSEA. This CDR3 has 14 amino acids. J was trimmed by 0 bases and V by 5 bases; bases with no gene match: 4. CDR3 coding DNA: TGCAGCGTTCAGGGACAGACCTCCTACAATGAGCAGTTCTTC. This gives the protein CSVQGQTSYNEQFF.

This rearrangement joins TRBV5-5 to TRBJ2-5, with 15 nucleotides matching TRBD2. CDR1 is SGHKS and CDR2 is YYEKEE in the germline V gene (reference sequence). The CDR3 consists of 17 residues. Trimming at V came to 4 bases and at J to 5 bases, leaving 9 bases not matched to a gene. DNA of the CDR3: TGTGCCAGCAGCCCCCGGGGACTAGCGGGGGGTAGGGAGACCCAGTACTTC. Protein sequence: CASSPRGLAGGRETQYF. Together with reference TRBV5-5 and TRBJ2-5, the CDR3 gives the full variable domain: DAGVTQSPTHLIKTRGQQVTLRCSPISGHKSVSWYQQVLGQGPQFIFQYYEKEERGRGNFPDRFSARQFPNYSSELNVNALLLGDSALYLCASSPRGLAGGRETQYFGPGTRLLVL.

The CDR3 DNA follows: TGTGCCAGCAGTGCGCAGGGAAGCAATCAGCCCCAGCATTTT. Its translation: CASSAQGSNQPQHF. The V and J genes are TRBV2 and TRBJ1-5, with a possible D match to TRBD1 (5 bases). With 4 bases removed from V and 1 base from J, the gap between germline ends came to 8 bases. Germline CDR1 and CDR2: SNHLY and FYNNEI. This CDR3 is built from 14 residues.

The chain uses TRBV5-1 and TRBJ1-2; D ambiguous. Germline V gene lookup returns CDR1 SGHRS and CDR2 YFSETQ. This CDR3 contains 14 residues. Trimming stripped 0 bases from V and 3 bases from J, with 9 bases between. DNA of the CDR3: TGCGCCAGCAGCTTGGTCCCCGGAGACTATGGCTACACCTTC. Amino acid sequence: CASSLVPGDYGYTF.

This chain uses TRBV14 with TRBJ2-7, with unresolved D. Germline CDR1 reads SGHDN; CDR2 reads FVKESK. V was cut by 0 bases and J by 6 bases, with 15 bases left in between. This CDR3 contains 15 residues. This CDR3 is CASSQDPLLFAEQYF. CDR3 bases: TGTGCCAGCAGCCAAGATCCCCTACTCTTCGCCGAGCAGTACTTC.

In its sample, this clone was seen once. The chain carries TRBV9 and TRBJ2-5; a possible D gene is TRBD2 (5 bases). The CDR3 runs to 16 residues. CDR1 and CDR2 from the germline V gene are SGDLS and YYNGEE. The ends were cut back, 0 bases at V and 5 bases at J, with 17 bases in the middle. In DNA form, the CDR3 reads TGTGCCAGCAGCGTAGGATGGGATCAGCGCGGGGAGACCCAGTACTTC. It encodes CASSVGWDQRGETQYF.